This paragraph reports one TCR beta chain. Original processing notes: Estimation of nucleated cell counts relied on the amplification of reference gene primers. The table came from immunoSEQ multiplex PCR; TCRdb's copy has only in-frame clones and leaves some out. V, J and clone size are taken as reported in that table, and D and trimming were inferred from the DNA itself. The sample has about 96,000 clones; roughly 84% are singletons. The CDR3 is 12 amino acids. Trimming took off 8 bases at V and 5 bases at J, with 12 bases between the two ends. Germline values: CDR1 MDHEN, CDR2 SYDVKM. The source of the sample is a study of blood T cell repertoires in COVID-19. Background on the study: Italy, Spain and the United States were the sources of the convalescent and acute COVID-19 samples. PBMCs, B-cell-depleted T cells, or T cells were the source of the cDNA or gDNA that made up the material.

The TCR sequence derives from a woman aged 60 to 75 with acute or convalescent COVID-19. The chain carries TRBV28 and TRBJ1-2; D is unresolved. The sample was peripheral blood. The CDR3 spells CASGRVEYGYTF. The CDR3 coding sequence is TGTGCCAGCGGGCGGGTAGAATATGGCTACACCTTC.